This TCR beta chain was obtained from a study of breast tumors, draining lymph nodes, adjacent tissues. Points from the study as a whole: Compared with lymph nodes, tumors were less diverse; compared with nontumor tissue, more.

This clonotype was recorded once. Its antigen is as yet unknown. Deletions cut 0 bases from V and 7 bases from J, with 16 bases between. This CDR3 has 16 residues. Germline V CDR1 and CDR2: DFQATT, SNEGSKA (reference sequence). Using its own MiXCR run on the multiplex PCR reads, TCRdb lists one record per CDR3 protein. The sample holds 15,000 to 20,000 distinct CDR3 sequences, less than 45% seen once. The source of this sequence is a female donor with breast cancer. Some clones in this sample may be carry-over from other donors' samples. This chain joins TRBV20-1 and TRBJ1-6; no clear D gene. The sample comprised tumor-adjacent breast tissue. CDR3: CSARDRGRIINSPLHF. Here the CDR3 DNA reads TGCAGTGCTAGAGATCGTGGCCGAATAATCAATTCACCCCTCCACTTT.